This TCR beta chain is from a study of tumor-infiltrating lymphocytes in primary liver carcinoma. Study summary: Each participant had primary liver carcinoma, and surgical resection was the treatment. There were roughly 3.65 to 7.13 million productive TCRbeta reads per sample, a yield similar across tissue types. Broader study findings: Tumor region pairs overlapped more than did tumor-adjacent and tumor-blood pairs. Because the samples were bulk unsorted, the study did not compare CD4+ and CD8+ repertoires.

In this sample, this clonotype turned up many times. Its antigen is currently unknown. A constant-region primer primed TCR beta cDNA synthesis from around 500 ng of total RNA. Researchers made the TCR beta libraries by running three nested multiplex PCR rounds with slightly modified ARM-PCR. Each CDR3 protein gets one entry after TCRdb re-called the multiplex PCR reads with MiXCR. This table holds approximately 310,000 distinct CDR3 sequences, more than 55% found once. Germline DNA was also extracted, while the blood RNA originated from unsorted whole blood. The clonotype was recovered from a man aged 40-49 years with primary liver carcinoma and hepatitis B virus infection. Sequenced material: peripheral blood.

The CDR3: CASSLEGPTQFF. The CDR3 DNA reads as TGTGCCAGCAGCTTGGAGGGTCCTACGCAGTTCTTC. The chain joins TRBV5-5 to TRBJ2-1; D unclear. Trimming removed 0 bases at V and 12 bases at J, with 10 bases between. Germline loops: CDR1 SGHKS, CDR2 YYEKEE (reference sequence). The CDR3 contains 12 residues.